Each of the 7 T cell receptor beta chains below was sequenced from the same sample in a study of regulatory T cells in long-lasting Graves disease. Time point noted: persistent/refractory GD, antithyroid drugs over 5 years with positive TRAb. The TCR library was made from RNA extracted from PBMCs. Arm-PCR of CDR3 regions and iRepertoire HTBI primers were the basis on which TCR beta libraries were built. A single record per CDR3 protein comes from TCRdb applying MiXCR to the multiplex PCR reads. Counted here are about 470,000 distinct CDR3 sequences, roughly 20% occurring once; the ten biggest clones make up about 7.8%. Sequenced here: peripheral blood mononuclear cells (PBMCs), sampled when the disease was refractory, from a patient treated with antithyroid drugs. The receptors originated from a female donor with Graves disease.

This chain joins TRBV12-3 or TRBV12-4 and TRBJ2-7; 7 bases map to TRBD1. This CDR3 has 13 amino acids. After removal of 6 bases from V and 3 bases from J, the junction contained 5 bases not matched to a gene. The CDR3 region is CASRLRGSYEQYF. CDR3 sequence (DNA): TGTGCCAGCAGGCTCAGGGGGAGCTACGAGCAGTACTTC.

V gene TRBV6-2 or TRBV6-3 combines with J gene TRBJ2-3; TRBD1 matches 7 bases. With 6 bases clipped from V and 4 bases from J, the junction kept 4 bases outside the gene matches. The CDR3 runs to 13 residues. Per germline, CDR1 MNHEY and CDR2 SVGEGT. DNA of the CDR3: TGTGCCAGCAGACCCGACAGGGCAGATACGCAGTATTTT. It is translated as CASRPDRADTQYF.

Many counts were recorded for this clonotype. This sequence joins TRBV28 and TRBJ1-1, with TRBD1 as a possible D gene (5 bases). CDR1 and CDR2 from the germline V gene are MDHEN and SYDVKM. CDR3 length equals 15 residues. Trimming removed 6 bases from V and 4 bases from J, with 18 bases in between. CDR3 nucleotide sequence: TGTGCCAGCAGATTCTTAGGGGCGCAGAGCACTGAAGCTTTCTTT. It is translated as CASRFLGAQSTEAFF.

This chain joins TRBV7-9 and TRBJ2-7; D gene ambiguous. Germline V gene lookup returns CDR1 SEHNR and CDR2 FQNEAQ (reference sequence). The CDR3 is made up of 15 amino acids. V was pared by 0 bases and J by 0 bases, with 9 bases between. CDR3 sequence reads: CASSLAFRFSYEQYF. The CDR3, as DNA: TGTGCCAGCAGCTTAGCTTTCAGATTCTCCTACGAGCAGTACTTC.

V and J are TRBV24-1 and TRBJ1-3, with D possibly matching TRBD1 (5 bases). Per germline, CDR1 KGHDR and CDR2 SFDVKD. The CDR3 runs 13 residues. Deletions cut 5 bases from V and 2 bases from J, with 6 bases between. As DNA, the CDR3 is TGTGCCACCAGTGCGGGACCTGGAAACACCATATATTTT. As protein: CATSAGPGNTIYF.

The sample holds a few counts of this clonotype. The chain joins TRBV6-5 to TRBJ1-1; perhaps TRBD1 as D (6 bases). The CDR3 loop spans 13 amino acids. From germline, CDR1 is MNHEY and CDR2 SVGAGI. Trimming stripped 2 bases from V and 5 bases from J, with 9 bases between. The CDR3 DNA reads as TGTGCCAGCAGTTACGGGGGCGTTACTGAAGCTTTCTTT. Translated, it gives CASSYGGVTEAFF.

Concerning this clonotype: This may be a read error, as it is one base from a much larger clone. The chain carries TRBV28 and TRBJ1-1; D might be TRBD1 (5 bases). CDR1 is MDHEN and CDR2 is SYDVKM in the germline V gene. The CDR3 covers 14 residues. The CDR3 coding sequence is TGTGCCGGCAGTTTAAATGGGGCAAACACTGAAGCTTTCTTT. This codes for CAGSLNGANTEAFF.